This TCR beta chain was sequenced during a study of blood T cell repertoires in COVID-19. Study summary: There were acute and convalescent COVID-19 samples, and they came from the United States, Italy and Spain. Nucleic acid was either cDNA or gDNA, and it came from T cells, B-cell-depleted T cells, or PBMCs.

With 4 bases clipped from V and 0 bases from J, the junction kept 5 bases outside the gene matches. The CDR3 has 17 amino acids. CDR1 and CDR2 (germline): SGHVS, FQNEAQ. Per the authors' pipeline: Reference gene primer amplification in the assay estimated nucleated cell counts. The protocol was immunoSEQ multiplex PCR, while the TCRdb copy is restricted to in-frame clones and leaves out a portion. V, J and clone size are those of that table, while D and trimming were read from the DNA. The sample lists around 75,000 clones, roughly 90% occurring once. The chain carries TRBV7-8 and TRBJ1-4; 10 nucleotides agree with TRBD1. The TCR originated in a man between 60 and 70 years old with acute or convalescent COVID-19. Sequenced material: peripheral blood. The CDR3: CASSSRDRGATNEKLFF. As DNA, the CDR3 is TGTGCCAGCAGCTCCCGGGACAGGGGAGCAACTAATGAAAAACTGTTTTTT.